This is a list of T cell receptor beta chains from one sample in a study of beta chain features in type 1 diabetes. The table came from immunoSEQ multiplex PCR; TCRdb's copy has only in-frame clones and leaves some out. Of under 300,000 clones detected, approximately 14% appear once; the ten largest clones hold approximately 0.02%. Sequenced material: naive CD4+ T cells from blood. These receptors originate from a man under 40 with type 1 diabetes. The CDR3 runs from the conserved cysteine through the conserved F or W. Each record gives: CDR3 DNA, CDR3 protein, clone size, V gene, D gene, J gene. A D gene is named only where the DNA matches it firmly. Only some rows state a clone size, as once, few, many or a class for expanded clones.

DNA: TGCGCCAGCAGCCAAGGACTAGCGGGACCCTACAATGAGCAGTTCTTC
CDR3: CASSQGLAGPYNEQFF
size: .
V: TRBV4-1
D: TRBD2
J: TRBJ2-1

DNA: TGTGCCAGCAGCGAGGACAGGGGGAACTATGGCTACACCTTC
CDR3: CASSEDRGNYGYTF
size: few
V: TRBV28
D: TRBD1
J: TRBJ1-2

DNA: TGTGCCAGCAGGACCTCTAGCACCTATGGCTACACCTTC
CDR3: CASRTSSTYGYTF
size: few
V: TRBV6-1
D: .
J: TRBJ1-2

DNA: TGTGCCATCAGCCCCCAGGGGGCCGGTAGGGGAAACATTCAGTACTTC
CDR3: CAISPQGAGRGNIQYF
size: few
V: TRBV28
D: TRBD1
J: TRBJ2-4

DNA: TGTGCCAGCAGTTACTCGAACAGGGAAGGCTACACCTTC
CDR3: CASSYSNREGYTF
size: .
V: TRBV6-5
D: .
J: TRBJ1-2

DNA: TGTGCCAGCAGCTTACTCTCGGGGGGATTGGGGAATGAGCAGTTCTTC
CDR3: CASSLLSGGLGNEQFF
size: few
V: TRBV11-2
D: TRBD2
J: TRBJ2-1

DNA: TGTGCCAGCAGCAAATTTATGACAGGGGGTCTGAACACTGAAGCTTTCTTT
CDR3: CASSKFMTGGLNTEAFF
size: few
V: TRBV21-1
D: .
J: TRBJ1-1

DNA: TGTGCCAGCAGTTTTCGGACAGGGGCAAATACGCAGTATTTT
CDR3: CASSFRTGANTQYF
size: few
V: TRBV5-6
D: TRBD1
J: TRBJ2-3

DNA: TGTGCCTGGAGCCCTAGCCCCGGGGAGCTGTTTTTT
CDR3: CAWSPSPGELFF
size: .
V: TRBV30
D: .
J: TRBJ2-2

DNA: TGTGCCTGGAGTGTTGGCACCACAGATACGCAGTATTTT
CDR3: CAWSVGTTDTQYF
size: .
V: TRBV30
D: .
J: TRBJ2-3

DNA: TGTGCCACGGGACAGGGGGGCTTCTACGAGCAGTACTTC
CDR3: CATGQGGFYEQYF
size: .
V: TRBV6-6
D: TRBD1
J: TRBJ2-7

DNA: TGTGCCAGCAGCTTCTACCTGACTAGCGGATCCTACAATGAGCAGTTCTTC
CDR3: CASSFYLTSGSYNEQFF
size: .
V: TRBV7-9
D: TRBD2
J: TRBJ2-1

DNA: TGTGCCAGCAAATACCTAGGGGGTGAAGGGCTTTACGAGCAGTACTTC
CDR3: CASKYLGGEGLYEQYF
size: .
V: TRBV27
D: .
J: TRBJ2-7

DNA: TGTGCCACCAGCAGAACTAGCGGCGATACGGACGAGCAGTACTTC
CDR3: CATSRTSGDTDEQYF
size: .
V: TRBV15
D: TRBD2
J: TRBJ2-7

DNA: TGCAGCGTTGAAGTTTGGCGGGAGGGCCGAGCAGATACGCAGTATTTT
CDR3: CSVEVWREGRADTQYF
size: .
V: TRBV29-1
D: TRBD2
J: TRBJ2-3

DNA: TGCGCCAGCAGCTTGGACCGGGACAGGGAAACTTTCTTT
CDR3: CASSLDRDRETFF
size: few
V: TRBV5-1
D: TRBD1
J: TRBJ1-1

DNA: TGTGCCAGCAGCCAAGAAGGGAGCTACGAGCAGTACTTC
CDR3: CASSQEGSYEQYF
size: few
V: TRBV14
D: .
J: TRBJ2-7

DNA: TGTGCCAGCAGCTCACCGGGACAGAGTTCGCTCTTGAACACTGAAGCTTTCTTT
CDR3: CASSSPGQSSLLNTEAFF
size: once
V: TRBV5-5
D: TRBD1
J: TRBJ1-1

DNA: TGCAGCGTCGCCGGGGGAGCCCCGGATCAGCCCCAGCATTTT
CDR3: CSVAGGAPDQPQHF
size: few
V: TRBV29-1
D: .
J: TRBJ1-5

DNA: TGTGCCAGCAGTTCGGACAGGGAATATATCAATGAGCAGTTCTTC
CDR3: CASSSDREYINEQFF
size: .
V: TRBV25-1
D: TRBD1
J: TRBJ2-1

DNA: TGCAGCGTTCAAGTTCAGGGGGACACTGAAGCTTTCTTT
CDR3: CSVQVQGDTEAFF
size: .
V: TRBV29-1
D: TRBD1
J: TRBJ1-1

DNA: TGTGCCAGCAGCTTCATGGACAGGGGGCCAGATACGCAGTATTTT
CDR3: CASSFMDRGPDTQYF
size: few
V: TRBV7-2
D: TRBD1
J: TRBJ2-3

DNA: TGTGCCAGCAGTCCTGGACAGGTTCGGGAGCTGTTTTTT
CDR3: CASSPGQVRELFF
size: few
V: TRBV27
D: TRBD1
J: TRBJ2-2

DNA: TGTGCCAGCACCACCACGGGCGGGGGAATCAACGAGCAGTACTTC
CDR3: CASTTTGGGINEQYF
size: few
V: TRBV28
D: TRBD2
J: TRBJ2-7

DNA: TGTGCCAGCAGCGTCGCGGCCGACTATGGCTACACCTTC
CDR3: CASSVAADYGYTF
size: few
V: TRBV5-6
D: .
J: TRBJ1-2

DNA: TGTGCCACCAGCAGAGCTGGGGCTTGGGAGACCCAGTACTTC
CDR3: CATSRAGAWETQYF
size: .
V: TRBV15
D: .
J: TRBJ2-5

DNA: TGCAGCGTTGTGGTACAGATTTACAATGAGCAGTTCTTC
CDR3: CSVVVQIYNEQFF
size: few
V: TRBV29-1
D: .
J: TRBJ2-1

DNA: TGTGCCAGCAGTGAACCCCGGGGACAGGGAGAGACCCAGTACTTC
CDR3: CASSEPRGQGETQYF
size: .
V: TRBV25-1
D: TRBD1
J: TRBJ2-5

DNA: TGTGCCAGCAGCTGGGGGACTGTCGGCACAGATACGCAGTATTTT
CDR3: CASSWGTVGTDTQYF
size: .
V: TRBV5-4
D: .
J: TRBJ2-3